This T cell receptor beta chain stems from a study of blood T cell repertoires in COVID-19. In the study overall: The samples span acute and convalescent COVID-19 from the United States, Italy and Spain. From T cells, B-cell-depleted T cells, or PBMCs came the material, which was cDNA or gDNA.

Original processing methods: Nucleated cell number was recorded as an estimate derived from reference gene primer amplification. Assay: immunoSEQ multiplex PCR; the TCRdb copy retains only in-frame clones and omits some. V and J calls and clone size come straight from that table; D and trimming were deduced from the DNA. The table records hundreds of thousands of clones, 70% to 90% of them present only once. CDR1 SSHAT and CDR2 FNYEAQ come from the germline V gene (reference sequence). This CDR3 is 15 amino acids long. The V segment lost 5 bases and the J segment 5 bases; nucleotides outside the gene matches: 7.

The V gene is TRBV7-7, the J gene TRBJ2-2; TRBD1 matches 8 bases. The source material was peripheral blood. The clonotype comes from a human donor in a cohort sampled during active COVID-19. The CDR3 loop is CASSPTGVGTGELFF. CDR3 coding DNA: TGTGCCAGCAGCCCGACAGGGGTGGGAACCGGGGAGCTGTTTTTT.